Listed below are T cell receptor beta chains from one sample, sequenced in a study of blood T cell repertoires in COVID-19. Assay used: immunoSEQ multiplex PCR; TCRdb lists only in-frame clones, some missing. The table records fewer than 200,000 clones, 70% to 90% of them present only once. The specimen sequenced was PBMCs or T cells enriched from blood (not recorded which). The receptors come from a woman in her fifties or sixties who had recovered from COVID-19. Each CDR3 is given with its conserved first and last residue. Fields, in order: clone size, D gene, V gene, J gene, CDR3 DNA, CDR3 protein. D genes are given only for firm matches. Clone size, where shown, is once, few, many, or a class for clones that have expanded.

size: .; D: .; V: TRBV29-1; J: TRBJ1-6; DNA: TGCAGCGTTAGCACTGGGACATTTGGATCACCCCTCCACTTT; CDR3: CSVSTGTFGSPLHF
size: .; D: .; V: TRBV19; J: TRBJ1-6; DNA: TGTGCCAGTAGTTCCTTACTCTGGGGAGCTAATTCACCCCTCCACTTT; CDR3: CASSSLLWGANSPLHF
size: .; D: .; V: TRBV5-1; J: TRBJ1-1; DNA: TGCGCCAGCAGCGACTCGCCGGCGCAAGCTTTCTTT; CDR3: CASSDSPAQAFF
size: .; D: .; V: TRBV28; J: TRBJ1-2; DNA: TGTGCCAGCAGTTTCCGAATAGTGAATCGGGGCTACACCTTC; CDR3: CASSFRIVNRGYTF
size: .; D: TRBD2; V: TRBV11-3; J: TRBJ2-3; DNA: TGTGCCAGCAGCCCACGGACTAGCGGGTTCATTGTGGATACGCAGTATTTT; CDR3: CASSPRTSGFIVDTQYF
size: .; D: TRBD2; V: TRBV3-1/TRBV3-2; J: TRBJ2-5; DNA: TGTGCCAGCAGCCAGCCGGGGGGGCTGGCACAGACCCAGTACTTC; CDR3: CASSQPGGLAQTQYF
size: .; D: .; V: TRBV11-2; J: TRBJ2-5; DNA: TGTGCCAGCAGCTTAGACGTGGGGGCGATTAGAGAGACCCAGTACTTC; CDR3: CASSLDVGAIRETQYF
size: .; D: .; V: TRBV19; J: TRBJ1-2; DNA: TGTGCCAGTAGTATCAGCCAGGGGAGGGATGGCTACACCTTC; CDR3: CASSISQGRDGYTF
size: .; D: .; V: TRBV4-1; J: TRBJ1-5; DNA: TGCGCCAGCAGCCAAGACCCAGTGGGGATGGGGGCGCAGCCCCAGCATTTT; CDR3: CASSQDPVGMGAQPQHF
size: once; D: TRBD1; V: TRBV7-3; J: TRBJ1-2; DNA: TGTGCCAGCAGCCCGCCGGGACAGGGAAACAGCTACACCTTC; CDR3: CASSPPGQGNSYTF
size: .; D: .; V: TRBV11-2; J: TRBJ1-2; DNA: TGTGCCAGCAGCTTAGGGAGGGGTTCCTATGGCTACACCTTC; CDR3: CASSLGRGSYGYTF
size: .; D: TRBD2; V: TRBV5-3; J: TRBJ2-1; DNA: TGTGCCAGAAGTACCGAGCGGGAGGGCCCAGAAGGGCATTATGAGCAGTTCTTC; CDR3: CARSTEREGPEGHYEQFF
size: .; D: .; V: TRBV19; J: TRBJ1-1; DNA: TGTGCCAGTAGTGAGGCAGGGAAAAACACTGAAGCTTTCTTT; CDR3: CASSEAGKNTEAFF
size: .; D: TRBD2; V: TRBV9; J: TRBJ2-5; DNA: TGTGCCAGCAGCGCCCGACTAGCGGGAGGCCGGGGGGAGACCCAGTACTTC; CDR3: CASSARLAGGRGETQYF
size: .; D: TRBD1; V: TRBV20-1; J: TRBJ1-2; DNA: TGCAGTGCTAGTCCGGGACAGAGCTACACCTTC; CDR3: CSASPGQSYTF
size: .; D: .; V: TRBV28; J: TRBJ1-2; DNA: TGTGCCAGCAGAGCCTCGGGGAAAAGAGTGGGCTACACCTTC; CDR3: CASRASGKRVGYTF
size: once; D: TRBD2; V: TRBV3-1/TRBV3-2; J: TRBJ2-3; DNA: TGTGCCAGCAGCCCGCGGACTAGCGGTACAGATACGCAGTATTTT; CDR3: CASSPRTSGTDTQYF
size: .; D: .; V: TRBV11-2; J: TRBJ1-2; DNA: TGTGCCAGCAGCCCCCGGCGGCCCCACGATATAGCTAACTATGGCTACACCTTC; CDR3: CASSPRRPHDIANYGYTF
size: .; D: TRBD2; V: TRBV7-9; J: TRBJ2-3; DNA: TGTGCCAGCAGCTTAGCACTAGCGGGGGGTCTGGATACGCAGTATTTT; CDR3: CASSLALAGGLDTQYF
size: .; D: .; V: TRBV6-5; J: TRBJ1-1; DNA: TGTGCCAGCAGTTACGGGGAGGGTGAAGCTTTCTTT; CDR3: CASSYGEGEAFF
size: .; D: .; V: TRBV6-5; J: TRBJ1-5; DNA: TGTGCCACCGGATTACAGGGTTGGGGCAATCAGCCCCAGCATTTT; CDR3: CATGLQGWGNQPQHF
size: .; D: .; V: TRBV27; J: TRBJ1-5; DNA: TGTGCCAGCAGTCGGGCCGCAGGGAAGGTTCAGCCCCAGCATTTT; CDR3: CASSRAAGKVQPQHF
size: .; D: .; V: TRBV5-1; J: TRBJ2-3; DNA: TGCGCCAGCAGCTTGGGTTTGCAAGGGGACACAGATACGCAGTATTTT; CDR3: CASSLGLQGDTDTQYF
size: .; D: .; V: TRBV7-2; J: TRBJ1-5; DNA: TGTGCCAGCAGCTTCATTACAGATAGCAATCAGCCCCAGCATTTT; CDR3: CASSFITDSNQPQHF
size: .; D: TRBD2; V: TRBV19; J: TRBJ2-1; DNA: TGTGCCAGTAGTATCCTCACTAGCGGCGGGGACAATGAGCAGTTCTTC; CDR3: CASSILTSGGDNEQFF
size: once; D: TRBD1; V: TRBV6-5; J: TRBJ1-1; DNA: TGTGCCAGCAGGGGCCCGGACAGGGGGAACACTGAAGCTTTCTTT; CDR3: CASRGPDRGNTEAFF
size: .; D: .; V: TRBV21-1; J: TRBJ2-3; DNA: TGTGCCAGCAGCCCCTTCAGTCACAGGGGTGGGGCAGATACGCAGTATTTT; CDR3: CASSPFSHRGGADTQYF
size: few; D: .; V: TRBV24-1; J: TRBJ2-4; DNA: TGTGCCACCAGTGATGGGCAGGGAAAAAACATTCAGTACTTC; CDR3: CATSDGQGKNIQYF
size: .; D: TRBD2; V: TRBV7-2; J: TRBJ2-3; DNA: TGTGCCAGCAGCTCGCCTAGCGGGAGGGCCCCGACAGATACGCAGTATTTT; CDR3: CASSSPSGRAPTDTQYF
size: .; D: .; V: TRBV9; J: TRBJ2-2; DNA: TGTGCCAGCAGCGCCCAAGTTAGCCGAGAATCGAACACCGGGGAGCTGTTTTTT; CDR3: CASSAQVSRESNTGELFF
size: .; D: .; V: TRBV27; J: TRBJ1-1; DNA: TGTGCCAGCAGTTCCAAGACAGCTGAAGCTTTCTTT; CDR3: CASSSKTAEAFF
size: .; D: .; V: TRBV28; J: TRBJ1-3; DNA: TGTGCCAGCAGACGGCGGACAGTCGGGGGAAACACCATATATTTT; CDR3: CASRRRTVGGNTIYF
size: .; D: .; V: TRBV19; J: TRBJ1-2; DNA: TGTGCCAGTTCTCCTACCGGGATTGTTGGCTACACCTTC; CDR3: CASSPTGIVGYTF
size: few; D: .; V: TRBV7-9; J: TRBJ1-2; DNA: TGTGCCAGCAGCTCCCCTCCGCAGGGGACTAACTATGGCTACACCTTC; CDR3: CASSSPPQGTNYGYTF
size: once; D: TRBD1; V: TRBV13; J: TRBJ1-3; DNA: TGTGCCAGCAGCCCCGACAGGGCCTCTGGAAACACCATATATTTT; CDR3: CASSPDRASGNTIYF
size: once; D: .; V: TRBV6-4; J: TRBJ2-2; DNA: TGTGCCAGCAACCCAGGGGTTTCGAACACCGGGGAGCTGTTTTTT; CDR3: CASNPGVSNTGELFF
size: .; D: TRBD1; V: TRBV7-9; J: TRBJ1-1; DNA: TGTGCCAGCAGCATTCGACAGGGCACTGAAGCTTTCTTT; CDR3: CASSIRQGTEAFF
size: .; D: TRBD1; V: TRBV28; J: TRBJ1-2; DNA: TGTGCCAGCAGCCTGAGACAGGGGGAGGGAGGAGAGTATGGCTACACCTTC; CDR3: CASSLRQGEGGEYGYTF
size: .; D: TRBD1; V: TRBV2; J: TRBJ2-6; DNA: TGTGCCAGCCCAGGGGGCAGGCCGTCTGGGGCCAACGTCCTGACTTTC; CDR3: CASPGGRPSGANVLTF
size: once; D: .; V: TRBV30; J: TRBJ1-1; DNA: TGTGCCTGGAGTGTTAGGCCCCCCAGGGGCCGGACTGAAGCTTTCTTT; CDR3: CAWSVRPPRGRTEAFF
size: .; D: .; V: TRBV11-2; J: TRBJ1-5; DNA: TGTGCCAGCAGCTTAGGCCCCAGTATTGGACTGCCCCAGCATTTT; CDR3: CASSLGPSIGLPQHF
size: .; D: .; V: TRBV5-1; J: TRBJ2-1; DNA: TGCGCCAGCAGCTTGGGAGGGGGGGATTACAATGAGCAGTTCTTC; CDR3: CASSLGGGDYNEQFF
size: .; D: .; V: TRBV3-1/TRBV3-2; J: TRBJ1-5; DNA: TGTGCCAGCAGCCAAGATTTGCGCCAGCCCCAGCATTTT; CDR3: CASSQDLRQPQHF
size: few; D: .; V: TRBV7-9; J: TRBJ1-5; DNA: TGTGCCAGCAGCTTAATCTCAGATCATCAGCCCCAGCATTTT; CDR3: CASSLISDHQPQHF
size: .; D: .; V: TRBV27; J: TRBJ2-1; DNA: TGTGCCAGCAGTTTAGAGGGTTTGAGTTGGAGTAACAATGAGCAGTTCTTC; CDR3: CASSLEGLSWSNNEQFF
size: .; D: .; V: TRBV7-9; J: TRBJ1-1; DNA: TGTGCCAGCCGCCCTCAGGGCTTATCTGAAGCTTTCTTT; CDR3: CASRPQGLSEAFF